This TCR beta chain emerged from a study of persistence of HIV-infected CD4 T cells (dated by TCRdb to 2019 to 2021). Regarding the research as a whole: Participants had been on suppressive ART for a median of roughly 8 years. Peripheral blood samples of up to roughly 200 mL were taken at multiple time points, with the exception of a couple of participants who underwent leukapheresis at a single time point. For the TCR cluster analysis across participants, about 8 participants were included for CMV and over 5 participants for Gag. Proviral sequencing was used to assess clonality among infected cells, whereas TCRbeta sequencing gauged the clonality of all cells within each sorted population. CMV- and HIV-1 Gag-responding CD4+ T cells were isolated from ART-treated individuals so that antigen-driven clonal expansion of HIV-1-infected cells could be examined. Anti-CD3/anti-CD28 stimulation activated a higher proportion of cells, with a lower memory fraction, than antigen stimulation. Study-wide findings and limitations: A correlation was observed between TCR oligoclonality and proviral oligoclonality within the same sorted populations. Only a small number of individuals took part in the study, and only a limited range of antigens was tested. Antigen-responding cells were enriched for degenerate expanded CDR3beta sequences, which suggests convergent selection of CD4+ responses to CMV and Gag. Significantly lower TCRbeta richness was observed in CMV- and Gag-responding cells than in anti-CD3/anti-CD28-responding cells, and higher oligoclonality was observed in CMV-responding cells than in CD3/CD28-stimulated and Gag-responding cells. Because the TCR analyses were done in bulk, restricting them to just the rare CMV-responding cells that actually carried HIV-1 proviruses was not possible.

As regards this clone: The antigen it binds to is not known. Base qualities are not provided; no much larger clone lies one nucleotide away.

From the germline V gene (reference sequence), CDR1 is MNHNY and CDR2 is SVGAGI. Trimming at the junction amounts to 4 bases on V and 1 base on J, and the germline ends lie 4 bases apart. The CDR3 goes from the cysteine to the phenylalanine over 12 residues. Only the CDR3 DNA is retained, 36 bases long and in frame from the first base. This sample's treatment or condition label indicates: suppressive antiretroviral therapy. As a nonspecific positive control representing the CD4+ T cell repertoire, the cells were stimulated with anti-CD3/anti-CD28 magnetic beads. Sorting of responding CD4+ T cells was based on upregulation of both CD40 ligand and CD69. HIV-1-infected adults in whom suppressive ART had been started during chronic infection were enrolled as participants. For at least 4 years, participants had undetectable plasma HIV-1 RNA, below 50 copies/mL. To be included, participants needed a CD4+ T cell count above 400 cells/uL and a positive CMV serology. Before stimulation, PBMCs were isolated using density centrifugation and depleted of CD8+ T cells. CD8-depleted PBMCs were stimulated for about 19 hours with anti-CD28/CD49d costimulation, CD40-blocking antibody and enfuvirtide to prevent new infections. Cells were sorted on a Beckman Coulter MoFlo Legacy or XDP sorter, with propidium iodide excluding dead cells. The QIAamp DNA Mini Kit was used for genomic DNA extraction from samples above one million cells, and the Quick-DNA Microprep Kit was used otherwise.

The immunoSEQ hsTCRB assay version 4 in survey mode was used to sequence TCRbeta repertoires from genomic DNA. Genomic DNA was diluted to about 10 ng/uL, and up to 1 ug per sample was used for TCRbeta sequencing. In the source study's methods: TCRbeta data analysis was done in ImmunoSeq Analyzer 3.0, and diversity was calculated on productive nucleotide rearrangements. Using the Immunarch R package, the improved Chao index served to estimate lower-bound TCR diversity and the Gini coefficient served to estimate clonality. Nucleotide rearrangements that differed but encoded the same CDR3beta amino acid sequence were counted as separate clonotypes. Differential abundance analysis found TCRbeta sequences that were significantly enriched in antigen-responding cells compared with anti-CD3/anti-CD28-activated cells. Using predicted peptide-MHC specificity as the basis, GLIPH2 grouped TCRs into clusters, both for each participant individually and for the merged data sets that combined participants. Drawn from immuneACCESS, this table holds only the in-frame rearrangements with V and J called that TCRdb kept. Clones are partly lost; checked studies trace under half to an unresolved V gene and leave the rest unexplained. The V and J calls and clone size come from that table; D and trimming were worked out from the DNA. This sample holds 40,000 to 60,000 clones; approximately 90% were observed only once. The ten largest clonotypes hold 2.5% to 4% of the sample.

The sequence was collected from an adult woman with HIV who was CMV-seropositive. The rearranged chain carries TRBV6-6 and TRBJ1-1; the D gene is unclear. This specimen was CD4+ T cells sorted from PBMCs after approximately 20-hour stimulation, taken from a patient who received antiretroviral therapy. This sample's cell subset or site label indicates: CD40L+CD69+ CD4 T cells responding to anti-CD3/anti-CD28 beads, representing the overall repertoire. The nucleotides read TGTGCCAGCAGTTCAGGGAACACTGAAGCTTTCTTT. This yields the protein CASSSGNTEAFF.